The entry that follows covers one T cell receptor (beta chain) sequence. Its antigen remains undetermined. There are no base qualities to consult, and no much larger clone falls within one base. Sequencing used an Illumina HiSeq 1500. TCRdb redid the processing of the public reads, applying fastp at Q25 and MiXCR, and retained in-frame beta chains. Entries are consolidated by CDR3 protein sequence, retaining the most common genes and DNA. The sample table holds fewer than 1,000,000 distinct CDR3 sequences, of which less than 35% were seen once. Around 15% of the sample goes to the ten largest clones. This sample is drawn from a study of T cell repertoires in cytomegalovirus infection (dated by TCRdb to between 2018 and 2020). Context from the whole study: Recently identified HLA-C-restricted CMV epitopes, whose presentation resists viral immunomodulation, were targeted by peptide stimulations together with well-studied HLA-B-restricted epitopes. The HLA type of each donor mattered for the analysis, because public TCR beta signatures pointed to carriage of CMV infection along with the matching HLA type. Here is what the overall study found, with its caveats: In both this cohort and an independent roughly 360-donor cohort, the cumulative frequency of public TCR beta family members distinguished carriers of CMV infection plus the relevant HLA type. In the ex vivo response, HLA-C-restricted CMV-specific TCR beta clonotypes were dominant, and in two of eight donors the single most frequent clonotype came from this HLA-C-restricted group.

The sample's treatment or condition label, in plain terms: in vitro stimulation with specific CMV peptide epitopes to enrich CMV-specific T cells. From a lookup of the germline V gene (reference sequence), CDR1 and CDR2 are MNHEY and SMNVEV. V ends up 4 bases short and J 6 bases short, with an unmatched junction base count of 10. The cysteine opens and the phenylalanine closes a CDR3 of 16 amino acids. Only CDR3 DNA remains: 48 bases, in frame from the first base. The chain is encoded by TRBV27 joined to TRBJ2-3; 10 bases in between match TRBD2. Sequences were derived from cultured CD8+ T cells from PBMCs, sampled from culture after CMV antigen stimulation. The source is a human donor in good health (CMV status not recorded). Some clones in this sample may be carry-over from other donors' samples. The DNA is TGTGCCAGCAGTTCCCCCGGAGCGGGGGGGAAGGATACGCAGTATTTT. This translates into CASSSPGAGGKDTQYF.